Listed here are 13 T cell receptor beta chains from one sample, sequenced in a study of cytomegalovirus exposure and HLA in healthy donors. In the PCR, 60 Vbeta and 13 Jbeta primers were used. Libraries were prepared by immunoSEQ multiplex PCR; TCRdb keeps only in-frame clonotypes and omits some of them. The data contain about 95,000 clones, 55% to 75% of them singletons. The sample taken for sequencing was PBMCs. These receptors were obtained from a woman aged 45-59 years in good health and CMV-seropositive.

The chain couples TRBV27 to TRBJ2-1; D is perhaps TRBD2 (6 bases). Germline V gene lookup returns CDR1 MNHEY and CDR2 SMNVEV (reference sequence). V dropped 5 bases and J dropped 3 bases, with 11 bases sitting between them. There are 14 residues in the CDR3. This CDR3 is CASSNSGNYNEQFF. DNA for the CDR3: TGTGCCAGCAGTAATAGCGGCAACTACAATGAGCAGTTCTTC.

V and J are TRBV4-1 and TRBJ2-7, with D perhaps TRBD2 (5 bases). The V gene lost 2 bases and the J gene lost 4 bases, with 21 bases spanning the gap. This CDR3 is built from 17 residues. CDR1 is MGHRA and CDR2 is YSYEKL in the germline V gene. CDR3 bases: TGCGCCAGCAGCCAAATTCTGGGAGTCGTCAAGGCTTACGAGCAGTACTTC. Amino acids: CASSQILGVVKAYEQYF.

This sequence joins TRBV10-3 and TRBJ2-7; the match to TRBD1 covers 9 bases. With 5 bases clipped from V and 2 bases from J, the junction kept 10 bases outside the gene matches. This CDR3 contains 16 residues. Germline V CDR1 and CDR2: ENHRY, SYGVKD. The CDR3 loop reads CAISSKGQGPPYEQYF. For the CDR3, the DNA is TGTGCCATCAGTTCCAAGGGACAGGGACCGCCCTACGAGCAGTACTTC.

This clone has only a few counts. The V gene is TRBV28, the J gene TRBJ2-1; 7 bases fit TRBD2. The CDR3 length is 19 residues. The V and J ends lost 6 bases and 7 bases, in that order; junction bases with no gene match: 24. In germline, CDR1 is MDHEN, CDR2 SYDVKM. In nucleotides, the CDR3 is TGTGCCAGCAGCCGTAGATCGGGACTATTCTGGGGTTTGAGTAATGAGCAGTTCTTC. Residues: CASSRRSGLFWGLSNEQFF.

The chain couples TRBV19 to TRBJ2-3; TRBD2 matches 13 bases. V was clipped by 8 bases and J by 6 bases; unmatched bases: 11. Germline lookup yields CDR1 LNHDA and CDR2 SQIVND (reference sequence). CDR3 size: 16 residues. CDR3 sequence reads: CASSGTSGMPGDTQYF. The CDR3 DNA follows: TGTGCCAGTTCAGGGACTAGCGGGATGCCAGGGGATACGCAGTATTTT.

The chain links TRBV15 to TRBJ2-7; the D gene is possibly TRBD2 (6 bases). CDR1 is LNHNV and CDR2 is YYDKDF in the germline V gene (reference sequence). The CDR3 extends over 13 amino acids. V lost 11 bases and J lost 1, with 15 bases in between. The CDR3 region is CAVGLPQSYEQYF. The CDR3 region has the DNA TGTGCCGTCGGACTACCTCAGTCCTACGAGCAGTACTTC.

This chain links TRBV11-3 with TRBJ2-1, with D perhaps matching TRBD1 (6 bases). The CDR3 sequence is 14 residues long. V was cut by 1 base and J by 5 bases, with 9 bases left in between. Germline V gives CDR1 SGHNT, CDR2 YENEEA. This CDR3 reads CASSLAGTHNEQFF. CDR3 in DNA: TGTGCCAGCAGCTTAGCAGGGACACACAATGAGCAGTTCTTC. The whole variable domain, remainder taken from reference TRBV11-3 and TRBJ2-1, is EAGVVQSPRYKIIEKKQPVAFWCNPISGHNTLYWYLQNLGQGPELLIRYENEEAVDDSQLPKDRFSAERLKGVDSTLKIQPAELGDSAVYLCASSLAGTHNEQFFGPGTRLTVL.

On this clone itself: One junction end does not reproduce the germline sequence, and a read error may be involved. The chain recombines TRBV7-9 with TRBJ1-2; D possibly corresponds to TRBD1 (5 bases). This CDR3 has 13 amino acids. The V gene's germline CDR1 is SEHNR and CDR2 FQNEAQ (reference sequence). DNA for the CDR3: TGTTCCAGCAGCCTGGGTCCAGGGCCTGGCTACACCTTC. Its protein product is CSSSLGPGPGYTF. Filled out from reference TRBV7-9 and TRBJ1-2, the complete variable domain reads DTGVSQNPRHKITKRGQNVTFRCDPISEHNRLYWYRQTLGQGPEFLTYFQNEAQLEKSRLLSDRFSAERPKGSFSTLEIQRTEQGDSAMYLCSSSLGPGPGYTFGSGTRLTVV.

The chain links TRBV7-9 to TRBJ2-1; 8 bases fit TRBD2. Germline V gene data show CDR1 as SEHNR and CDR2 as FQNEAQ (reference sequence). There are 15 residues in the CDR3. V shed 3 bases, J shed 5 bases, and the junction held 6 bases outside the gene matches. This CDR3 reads CASSFMAGGHNEQFF. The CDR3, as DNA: TGTGCCAGCAGCTTTATGGCGGGAGGCCACAATGAGCAGTTCTTC.

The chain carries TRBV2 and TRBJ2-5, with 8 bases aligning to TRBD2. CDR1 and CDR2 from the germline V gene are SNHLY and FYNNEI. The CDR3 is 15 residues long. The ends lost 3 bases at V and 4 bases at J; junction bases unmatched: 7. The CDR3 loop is CASSDRGLGSETQYF. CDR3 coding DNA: TGTGCCAGCAGTGACAGGGGACTAGGATCAGAGACCCAGTACTTC.

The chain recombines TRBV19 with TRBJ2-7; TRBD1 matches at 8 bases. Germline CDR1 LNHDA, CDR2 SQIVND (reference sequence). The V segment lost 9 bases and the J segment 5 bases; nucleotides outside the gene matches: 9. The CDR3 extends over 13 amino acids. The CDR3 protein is CASRQGNGDEQYF. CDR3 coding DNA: TGTGCCAGCCGACAGGGGAACGGCGACGAGCAGTACTTC.

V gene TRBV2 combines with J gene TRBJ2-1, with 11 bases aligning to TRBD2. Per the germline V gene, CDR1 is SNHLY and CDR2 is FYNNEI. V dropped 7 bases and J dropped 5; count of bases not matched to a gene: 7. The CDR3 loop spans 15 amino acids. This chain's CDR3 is CASKVTSGSDNEQFF. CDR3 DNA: TGTGCCAGCAAAGTCACTAGCGGGAGTGACAATGAGCAGTTCTTC. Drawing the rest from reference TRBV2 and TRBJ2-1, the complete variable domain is EPEVTQTPSHQVTQMGQEVILRCVPISNHLYFYWYRQILGQKVEFLVSFYNNEISEKSEIFDDQFSVERPDGSNFTLKIRSTKLEDSAMYFCASKVTSGSDNEQFFGPGTRLTVL.

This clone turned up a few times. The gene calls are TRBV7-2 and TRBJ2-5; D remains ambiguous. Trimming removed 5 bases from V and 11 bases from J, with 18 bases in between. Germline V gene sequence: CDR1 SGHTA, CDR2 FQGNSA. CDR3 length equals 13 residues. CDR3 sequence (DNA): TGTGCCAGCAGCGTCACTGAGTCGAGTAGACAGTACTTC. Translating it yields CASSVTESSRQYF.